This paragraph reports one TCR beta chain. The data are from a study of blood T cell repertoires in COVID-19. Overall study context: COVID-19 samples from acute and convalescent phases originated in the United States, Italy and Spain. Sample material is recorded as cDNA or gDNA derived from T cells, B-cell-depleted T cells, or PBMCs.

In the original workflow: Amplification from reference gene primers served as the basis for estimated nucleated cell counts. The protocol was immunoSEQ multiplex PCR, while the TCRdb copy is restricted to in-frame clones and leaves out a portion. V, J and clone size are taken as reported in that table, and D and trimming were inferred from the DNA itself. The data contain about 190,000 clones, roughly nine tenths of them singletons. Germline V gives CDR1 SGHTA, CDR2 FQGTGA. The CDR3 runs to 16 residues. V was pared by 1 base and J by 2 bases, with 14 bases between. The chain uses TRBV7-3 and TRBJ2-5; D ambiguous. The sequence was obtained from a man aged 25-45 years with acute or convalescent COVID-19. The sample comprised peripheral blood. CDR3 sequence: CASSLKAARGQETQYF. Written as DNA, the CDR3 is TGTGCCAGCAGCTTAAAGGCCGCTAGAGGTCAAGAGACCCAGTACTTC.